A single sample is the source of the 22 T cell receptor beta chains below, sequenced in a study of blood T cells in healthy people across ages. Then a second PCR, running roughly 6 to 12 cycles, was carried out with a sample-barcoded 5' primer and a J-beta primer mix. TCRdb used MiXCR to reprocess the 5' RACE reads, holding one entry per CDR3 protein. Of approximately 800,000 distinct CDR3 sequences detected, more than 45% appear once; the ten largest clones hold 22%. The sequencing sample was made of blood. All receptors come from a man aged 25-40 years in good health.

The V gene is TRBV7-2, the J gene TRBJ1-1, with D possibly being TRBD1 (6 bases). The CDR3 totals 16 residues. Trimming shortened V by 1 base and J by 3 bases, and 15 bases separated the two germline ends. The germline gives CDR1 SGHTA, CDR2 FQGNSA. Here the CDR3 reads CASSLEQGRAYTEAFF. As DNA, the CDR3 is TGTGCCAGCAGCTTAGAACAGGGACGCGCCTACACTGAAGCTTTCTTT.

V is TRBV6-6 and J is TRBJ1-5; 7 bases fit TRBD1. Germline lookup yields CDR1 MNHNY and CDR2 SVGAGI (reference sequence). The CDR3 sequence is 17 residues long. With V trimmed by 2 bases and J by 6 bases, 13 bases remained unmatched. CDR3 nucleotide sequence: TGTGCCAGCAGTTACCGGAATCTTAGGGGGCATAGTCAGCCCCAGCATTTT. It encodes CASSYRNLRGHSQPQHF.

This clonotype was seen only once. This sequence joins TRBV9 and TRBJ2-1; D not resolved. V was pared by 0 bases and J by 6 bases, with 16 bases between. From germline, CDR1 is SGDLS and CDR2 YYNGEE. The CDR3 loop spans 16 amino acids. The CDR3 spells CASSVARTRMINEQFF. In DNA, the CDR3 is TGTGCCAGCAGCGTAGCTAGAACCCGCATGATCAATGAGCAGTTCTTC.

The sample holds a few counts of this clonotype. The chain carries TRBV20-1 and TRBJ2-1, with 7 nucleotides matching TRBD1. Looked up from germline, CDR1 is DFQATT and CDR2 is SNEGSKA (reference sequence). V dropped 4 bases and J dropped 8; count of bases not matched to a gene: 5. The CDR3 runs 12 residues. CDR3 in amino acids: CSATPTGYEQFF. The CDR3, as DNA: TGCAGTGCTACACCGACAGGGTATGAGCAGTTCTTC.

The chain couples TRBV7-9 to TRBJ2-7; 11 bases agree with TRBD2. The J call may be mistaken, given a closer DNA end match to TRBJ2-5. The CDR3 consists of 13 residues. Germline V lookup: CDR1 SEHNR, CDR2 FQNEAQ (reference sequence). CDR3 nucleotides: TGTGCCAGCAGCATACTAGCGGGGGCGACCCAGTACTTC. Protein sequence: CASSILAGATQYF.

The chain links TRBV3-1 to TRBJ2-1, with D perhaps given as TRBD1 or TRBD2 (5 bases each). Germline V gene sequence: CDR1 LGHDT, CDR2 YNNKEL (reference sequence). Trimming stripped 4 bases from V and 9 bases from J, with 13 bases between. The CDR3 covers 13 residues. The CDR3 nucleotides read TGTGCCAGCAGCCTTAGGGGTGAGGGTGAGCAGTTCTTC. Translating it yields CASSLRGEGEQFF.

The gene calls are TRBV20-1 and TRBJ1-4; D is ambiguous. Germline CDR1 reads DFQATT; CDR2 reads SNEGSKA (reference sequence). The CDR3 spans 13 residues. Trimming left V 0 bases short and J 7 bases short, with 9 bases between. The CDR3 spells CSARDAFGEKLFF. CDR3 nucleotides: TGCAGTGCTAGAGATGCGTTCGGTGAAAAACTGTTTTTT.

The chain joins TRBV11-2 to TRBJ2-3; D is uncertain. Germline V gene data show CDR1 as SGHAT and CDR2 as FQNNGV. V was shortened by 1 base and J by 0 bases, with 8 bases between the two germline ends. The CDR3 sequence is 15 residues long. CDR3 sequence (DNA): TGTGCCAGCAGCTTAGGTTCCCCTAGCACAGATACGCAGTATTTT. This codes for CASSLGSPSTDTQYF.

The chain employs TRBV16 and TRBJ1-1; D unresolved. The CDR3 extends over 15 amino acids. V was shortened by 0 bases and J by 4 bases, with 12 bases between the two germline ends. The germline V gene has CDR1 KGHSY and CDR2 FQNENV. In DNA form, the CDR3 reads TGTGCCAGCAGCCAATCAACACAGTGGGGCACTGAAGCTTTCTTT. It yields the protein CASSQSTQWGTEAFF.

CDR3 amino acids: CASSLGGPRNEQYF. CDR3 nucleotide sequence: TGTGCCAGCAGTTTAGGAGGCCCCCGGAACGAGCAGTACTTC. This sequence joins TRBV12-3 or TRBV12-4 and TRBJ2-5, with D unclear. TRBJ2-7 explains the end of the DNA better; the J call may be wrong. The CDR3 spans 14 residues.

This clonotype was found many times. This chain uses TRBV20-1 with TRBJ2-7; 8 nucleotides match TRBD1. The CDR3 extends over 14 amino acids. With V trimmed by 6 bases and J by 2 bases, 9 bases remained unmatched. Germline CDR1 reads DFQATT; CDR2 reads SNEGSKA (reference sequence). The CDR3 region is CSATGDRSAYEQYF. CDR3 bases: TGCAGTGCGACGGGGGACAGGAGCGCCTACGAGCAGTACTTC.

This rearrangement joins TRBV5-1 to TRBJ2-1, with a weak D call TRBD1 (7 bases). The V end lost 0 bases, the J end lost 5 bases, and 15 bases lay between the germline ends. The CDR3 has 16 residues. CDR1 and CDR2 (germline): SGHRS, YFSETQ. The CDR3 spells CASSLATGRDNNEQFF. Here the CDR3 DNA reads TGCGCCAGCAGCTTGGCGACAGGGCGGGACAACAATGAGCAGTTCTTC. Based on the CDR3 plus reference TRBV5-1 and TRBJ2-1, the full variable domain is KAGVTQTPRYLIKTRGQQVTLSCSPISGHRSVSWYQQTPGQGLQFLFEYFSETQRNKGNFPGRFSGRQFSNSRSEMNVSTLELGDSALYLCASSLATGRDNNEQFFGPGTRLTVL.

The rearrangement links TRBV29-1 to TRBJ2-1; tentative D call: TRBD2 (7 bases). Germline values: CDR1 SQVTM, CDR2 ANQGSEA. The CDR3 is 15 residues long. Trimming removed 0 bases at V and 6 bases at J, with 15 bases between. The CDR3 DNA is TGCAGCGTTGAAGAAGGGGGGGGCGGAAGCAATGAGCAGTTCTTC. This encodes CSVEEGGGGSNEQFF.

V and J are TRBV28 and TRBJ2-1; maybe TRBD2 (6 bases). V was shortened by 11 bases and J by 6 bases, with 17 bases between the two germline ends. Germline assignment: CDR1 MDHEN and CDR2 SYDVKM. The CDR3 runs 13 residues. CDR3 DNA: TGTGCCGGCACCCTGGGGACTCCCAATGAGCAGTTCTTC. It codes for CAGTLGTPNEQFF.

Here the CDR3 DNA reads TGTGCCAGCAGGCGGACAGCAACTTCCTATGGCTACACCTTC. Translation gives CASRRTATSYGYTF. The V and J genes are TRBV7-2 and TRBJ1-2; a possible D gene is TRBD1 (6 bases). The germline V and J ends were trimmed by 6 bases and 4 bases, with 15 bases remaining between them. This CDR3 has 14 amino acids. CDR1 is SGHTA, CDR2 FQGNSA, per germline.

This chain uses TRBV30 with TRBJ2-7, with a possible D match to TRBD2 (5 bases). Germline V gene sequence: CDR1 GTSNPN, CDR2 SVGIG (reference sequence). The CDR3 runs to 13 residues. Trimming removed 2 bases at V and 0 bases at J, with 8 bases between. CDR3 sequence reads: CAWSTGISYEQYF. CDR3 in DNA: TGTGCCTGGAGTACCGGGATCTCCTACGAGCAGTACTTC.

This clonotype has a handful of counts. The J gene is TRBJ2-7, the V gene TRBV20-1; TRBD1 aligns across 8 bases. The length of the CDR3 is 16 residues. Losses at the gene ends were 1 base for V and 5 bases for J; bases not matched to a gene: 13. Looked up from germline, CDR1 is DFQATT and CDR2 is SNEGSKA (reference sequence). CDR3 nucleotides: TGCAGTGCTAGAGCTTTCTTAGGACAGGGCAATAACGAGCAGTACTTC. Translating gives CSARAFLGQGNNEQYF.

This clonotype was seen only a few times. The chain is built from TRBV4-2 and TRBJ2-1, with 10 nucleotides matching TRBD1. The CDR3 length is 16 residues. The trim removed 0 bases at V and 4 bases at J, leaving 3 bases unmatched. Germline values: CDR1 LGHNA, CDR2 YNFKEQ. The CDR3 loop is CASSQDWDRGYNEQFF. The CDR3 bases are TGTGCCAGCAGCCAAGACTGGGACAGGGGATACAATGAGCAGTTCTTC.

CDR3 nucleotides: TGTGCCATCAGCCCGGCGGGCGGGGTCGTTGCAGAGACCCAGTACTTC. Translation: CAISPAGGVVAETQYF. The chain combines TRBV10-3 with TRBJ2-5, with a possible D match to TRBD2 (6 bases). Trimming removed 6 bases at V and 4 bases at J, with 21 bases between. This CDR3 has 16 amino acids. The germline gives CDR1 ENHRY, CDR2 SYGVKD.

This chain links TRBV29-1 with TRBJ2-7, with D perhaps TRBD1 (5 bases). Trimming removed 2 bases at V and 1 base at J, with 15 bases between. Germline V gene data show CDR1 as SQVTM and CDR2 as ANQGSEA. The CDR3 covers 15 residues. This chain's CDR3 is CSVERGQGLSYEQYF. The CDR3 DNA reads TGCAGCGTTGAAAGGGGTCAGGGCCTTTCCTACGAGCAGTACTTC.

The chain employs TRBV6-2 or TRBV6-3 and TRBJ2-3; tentative D call: TRBD2 (5 bases). Deletions cut 7 bases from V and 3 bases from J, with 14 bases between. CDR3 size: 14 residues. Germline CDR1 is MNHEY and CDR2 is SVGEGT. DNA for the CDR3: TGTGCCAGCATCGGGGATGGGTGGACAGATACGCAGTATTTT. Protein sequence: CASIGDGWTDTQYF.

On this clonotype: Mismatch with germline at one junction end may stem from a read error. The V call is TRBV27, the J call TRBJ2-3; D not resolved. This CDR3 contains 12 residues. Germline lookup yields CDR1 MNHEY and CDR2 SMNVEV (reference sequence). CDR3 region: CDSSRPGKTQYF. The CDR3 DNA follows: TGTGACAGCAGTCGGCCTGGCAAGACGCAGTATTTT.